This TCR beta chain was documented in a study of OX40 agonist ivuxolimab in advanced cancers. Study-level points and caveats: There were also nonresponders showing low normalized T-cell clonal expansion.

This clone appeared a single time. Its antigen remains unknown. Method: immunoSEQ multiplex PCR; TCRdb's copy keeps in-frame clones and lacks some. The sample contains tens of thousands of clones, approximately 85% of which appear only once. This receptor was identified in an adult with an advanced solid tumor such as melanoma, head and neck, liver or kidney cancer. The specimen comprised CD4+ or CD8+ T cells sorted from blood, sampled in a trial of the OX40 agonist ivuxolimab.

The CDR3 loop is CASRSRDRGFEQYF. CDR3 nucleotides: TGTGCCAGCAGGAGCCGGGACAGGGGGTTCGAGCAGTACTTC. The chain combines TRBV2 with TRBJ2-7; 11 nucleotides agree with TRBD1. The CDR3 has 14 residues. Trimming cost V 6 bases and J 6 bases; bases outside gene matches: 7. Germline CDR1 SNHLY, CDR2 FYNNEI.